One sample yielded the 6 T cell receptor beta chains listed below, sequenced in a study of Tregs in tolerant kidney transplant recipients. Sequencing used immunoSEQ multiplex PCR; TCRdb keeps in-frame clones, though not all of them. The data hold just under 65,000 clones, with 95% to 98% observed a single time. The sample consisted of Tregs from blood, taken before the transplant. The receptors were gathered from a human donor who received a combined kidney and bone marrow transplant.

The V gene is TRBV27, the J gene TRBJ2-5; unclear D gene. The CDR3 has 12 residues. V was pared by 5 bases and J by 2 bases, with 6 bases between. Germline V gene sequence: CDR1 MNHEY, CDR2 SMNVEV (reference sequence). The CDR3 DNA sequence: TGTGCCAGCAGTCCCAAACAAGAGACCCAGTACTTC. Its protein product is CASSPKQETQYF.

For the CDR3, the DNA is TGCGCCAGCAGCTGGGGGGGGCAAGAGACCCAGTACTTC. Translation gives CASSWGGQETQYF. The chain employs TRBV5-1 and TRBJ2-5; 7 bases fit TRBD2. Germline lookup yields CDR1 SGHRS and CDR2 YFSETQ. The CDR3 is made up of 13 amino acids. The V and J ends lost 3 bases and 2 bases, in that order; junction bases with no gene match: 1.

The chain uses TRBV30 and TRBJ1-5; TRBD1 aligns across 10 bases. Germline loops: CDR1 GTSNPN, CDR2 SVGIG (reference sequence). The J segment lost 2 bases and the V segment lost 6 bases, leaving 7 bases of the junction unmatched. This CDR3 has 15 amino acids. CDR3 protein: CACSRTGGGNQPQHF. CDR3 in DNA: TGTGCCTGTTCCCGGACAGGGGGAGGCAATCAGCCCCAGCATTTT.

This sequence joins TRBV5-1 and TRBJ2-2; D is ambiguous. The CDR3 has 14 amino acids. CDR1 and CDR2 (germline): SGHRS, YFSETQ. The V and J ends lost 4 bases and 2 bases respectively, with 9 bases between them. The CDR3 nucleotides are TGCGCCAGCAGCCCGATCCTAAACACCGGGGAGCTGTTTTTT. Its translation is CASSPILNTGELFF.

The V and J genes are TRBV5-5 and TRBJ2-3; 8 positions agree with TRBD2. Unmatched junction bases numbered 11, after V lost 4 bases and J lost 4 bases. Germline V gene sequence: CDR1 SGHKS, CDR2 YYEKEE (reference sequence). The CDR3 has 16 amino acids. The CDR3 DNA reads TGTGCCAGCAGCCTGGGTGCCGGGGGGGTCCCAGATACGCAGTATTTT. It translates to CASSLGAGGVPDTQYF.

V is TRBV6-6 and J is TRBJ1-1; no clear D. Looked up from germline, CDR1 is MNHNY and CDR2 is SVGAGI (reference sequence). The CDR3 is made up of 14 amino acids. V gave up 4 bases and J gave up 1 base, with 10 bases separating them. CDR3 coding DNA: TGTGCCAGCAGTTGGAGAGGTCAGAACACTGAAGCTTTCTTT. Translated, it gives CASSWRGQNTEAFF.